The rows below give T cell receptor beta chains drawn from one sample of a study of beta chain features in type 1 diabetes. This table comes from immunoSEQ multiplex PCR, and its TCRdb copy is limited to in-frame clones, with some not included. There are 810,000 or so clones in the sample; about a sixth occur only once, and 0.02% to 0.025% lies in the top ten. Sequenced sample: naive CD4+ T cells from blood. Receptors were obtained from a woman between 18 and 29 years old in good health. The CDR3 runs from the conserved cysteine through the conserved F or W. D genes are given only for firm matches. Clone size appears in some rows only: once, few, many, or a class for an expanded clone.

clone_size: .
j_call: TRBJ1-2
v_call: TRBV5-6
d_call: .
cdr3_aa: CASSFPRRSNYGYTF
cdr3_nt: TGTGCCAGCAGCTTTCCCAGGCGCTCTAACTATGGCTACACCTTC

clone_size: few
j_call: TRBJ2-4
v_call: TRBV15
d_call: TRBD1
cdr3_aa: CATSRDRVTLNIQYF
cdr3_nt: TGTGCCACCAGCCGGGACAGGGTAACCTTAAACATTCAGTACTTC

clone_size: few
j_call: TRBJ2-1
v_call: TRBV9
d_call: .
cdr3_aa: CASSVGAQYNEQFF
cdr3_nt: TGTGCCAGCAGCGTAGGGGCTCAATACAATGAGCAGTTCTTC

clone_size: few
j_call: TRBJ2-1
v_call: TRBV5-4
d_call: .
cdr3_aa: CASSLRGSNEQFF
cdr3_nt: TGTGCCAGCAGCCTAAGAGGCAGTAATGAGCAGTTCTTC

clone_size: .
j_call: TRBJ2-1
v_call: TRBV5-4
d_call: TRBD2
cdr3_aa: CASSPRAGAPYNEQFF
cdr3_nt: TGTGCCAGCAGCCCCAGAGCGGGAGCGCCCTACAATGAGCAGTTCTTC

clone_size: .
j_call: TRBJ1-4
v_call: TRBV7-2
d_call: .
cdr3_aa: CASSSTVGRGKLFF
cdr3_nt: TGTGCCAGCAGCTCAACGGTCGGGCGAGGAAAACTGTTTTTT

clone_size: .
j_call: TRBJ1-2
v_call: TRBV7-9
d_call: .
cdr3_aa: CASSSTGYTF
cdr3_nt: TGTGCCAGCAGCTCAACCGGCTACACCTTC

clone_size: few
j_call: TRBJ1-2
v_call: TRBV6-6
d_call: .
cdr3_aa: CASSYEGDIFYGYTF
cdr3_nt: TGTGCCAGCAGTTACGAAGGAGACATTTTCTATGGCTACACCTTC

clone_size: once
j_call: TRBJ2-3
v_call: TRBV4-1
d_call: .
cdr3_aa: CASSQVGSTDTQYF
cdr3_nt: TGCGCCAGCAGCCAAGTGGGCAGCACAGATACGCAGTATTTT

clone_size: .
j_call: TRBJ2-1
v_call: TRBV19
d_call: .
cdr3_aa: CASSIWTDSYNEQFF
cdr3_nt: TGTGCCAGTAGTATTTGGACAGACTCCTACAATGAGCAGTTCTTC

clone_size: few
j_call: TRBJ1-2
v_call: TRBV7-9
d_call: TRBD1
cdr3_aa: CASDITGQAHYGYTF
cdr3_nt: TGTGCCAGTGACATCACAGGACAGGCCCACTATGGCTACACCTTC

clone_size: .
j_call: TRBJ2-2
v_call: TRBV9
d_call: .
cdr3_aa: CASSEQWNTGELFF
cdr3_nt: TGTGCCAGCAGCGAGCAGTGGAACACCGGGGAGCTGTTTTTT

clone_size: .
j_call: TRBJ2-2
v_call: TRBV28
d_call: .
cdr3_aa: CASSSASNTGELFF
cdr3_nt: TGTGCCAGCAGTTCCGCCTCGAACACCGGGGAGCTGTTTTTT

clone_size: few
j_call: TRBJ1-5
v_call: TRBV6-6
d_call: TRBD1
cdr3_aa: CASSTGQGYQPQHF
cdr3_nt: TGTGCCAGCAGTACGGGACAGGGGTATCAGCCCCAGCATTTT

clone_size: .
j_call: TRBJ2-7
v_call: TRBV7-9
d_call: TRBD1
cdr3_aa: CASSTGDRELPYPGEQYF
cdr3_nt: TGTGCCAGCAGCACCGGGGACAGGGAACTACCCTACCCCGGGGAGCAGTACTTC

clone_size: .
j_call: TRBJ2-7
v_call: TRBV18
d_call: .
cdr3_aa: CASSKDQSYEQYF
cdr3_nt: TGTGCCAGCTCAAAGGACCAATCCTACGAGCAGTACTTC

clone_size: .
j_call: TRBJ2-1
v_call: TRBV7-6
d_call: .
cdr3_aa: CASSFTPPQEADNEQFF
cdr3_nt: TGTGCCAGCAGCTTTACACCCCCCCAAGAGGCCGACAATGAGCAGTTCTTC

clone_size: .
j_call: TRBJ1-1
v_call: TRBV29-1
d_call: .
cdr3_aa: CSVERKSLTRVLNTEAFF
cdr3_nt: TGCAGCGTTGAAAGAAAGTCCCTTACCCGCGTTCTGAACACTGAAGCTTTCTTT

clone_size: .
j_call: TRBJ1-2
v_call: TRBV5-6
d_call: .
cdr3_aa: CASSLKGREYGYTF
cdr3_nt: TGTGCCAGCAGCTTGAAGGGCAGGGAATATGGCTACACCTTC

clone_size: .
j_call: TRBJ2-2
v_call: TRBV10-3
d_call: .
cdr3_aa: CAIKAGAAGELFF
cdr3_nt: TGTGCCATCAAGGCAGGGGCGGCCGGGGAGCTGTTTTTT

clone_size: few
j_call: TRBJ1-1
v_call: TRBV6-5
d_call: .
cdr3_aa: CASSLSDTNTEAFF
cdr3_nt: TGTGCCAGCAGTTTATCAGACACGAACACTGAAGCTTTCTTT

clone_size: .
j_call: TRBJ2-7
v_call: TRBV6-5
d_call: TRBD1
cdr3_aa: CASSRDSIASYEQYF
cdr3_nt: TGTGCCAGCAGTCGGGACAGCATTGCCTCCTACGAGCAGTACTTC

clone_size: .
j_call: TRBJ2-5
v_call: TRBV4-2
d_call: TRBD2
cdr3_aa: CASSLEKGLANVMETQYF
cdr3_nt: TGTGCCAGCAGCTTAGAAAAGGGACTAGCGAACGTAATGGAGACCCAGTACTTC

clone_size: few
j_call: TRBJ1-5
v_call: TRBV6-5
d_call: .
cdr3_aa: CASSPRGMGQPQHF
cdr3_nt: TGTGCCAGCAGCCCTAGAGGGATGGGTCAGCCCCAGCATTTT

clone_size: .
j_call: TRBJ2-4
v_call: TRBV6-5
d_call: TRBD2
cdr3_aa: CASGMAGGRVIQYF
cdr3_nt: TGTGCCAGCGGGATGGCGGGAGGCCGAGTCATTCAGTACTTC

clone_size: .
j_call: TRBJ1-4
v_call: TRBV4-2
d_call: TRBD1
cdr3_aa: CASSQVVRGEANEKLFF
cdr3_nt: TGTGCCAGCAGCCAAGTAGTCAGGGGGGAGGCTAATGAAAAACTGTTTTTT

clone_size: .
j_call: TRBJ1-2
v_call: TRBV11-2
d_call: .
cdr3_aa: CASSFSGGVYGYTF
cdr3_nt: TGTGCCAGCAGTTTTTCCGGGGGCGTCTATGGCTACACCTTC

clone_size: .
j_call: TRBJ2-1
v_call: TRBV11-2
d_call: TRBD2
cdr3_aa: CASSYGRAWREQFF
cdr3_nt: TGTGCCAGCAGCTACGGGAGGGCTTGGCGTGAGCAGTTCTTC

clone_size: .
j_call: TRBJ1-2
v_call: TRBV28
d_call: .
cdr3_aa: CASSLQTNYGYTF
cdr3_nt: TGTGCCAGCAGTTTACAGACGAACTATGGCTACACCTTC

clone_size: .
j_call: TRBJ2-1
v_call: TRBV10-3
d_call: .
cdr3_aa: CASSDRGAEQFF
cdr3_nt: TGTGCCAGCAGTGACCGAGGAGCTGAGCAGTTCTTC

clone_size: few
j_call: TRBJ1-2
v_call: TRBV6-5
d_call: .
cdr3_aa: CASSYSYVGTFHGYTF
cdr3_nt: TGTGCCAGCAGTTACTCGTATGTTGGGACATTTCATGGCTACACCTTC

clone_size: few
j_call: TRBJ1-5
v_call: TRBV19
d_call: TRBD1
cdr3_aa: CASSGTGGFQPQHF
cdr3_nt: TGTGCCAGTAGTGGGACAGGGGGGTTTCAGCCCCAGCATTTT

clone_size: few
j_call: TRBJ2-2
v_call: TRBV15
d_call: .
cdr3_aa: CATSRDQVTGELFF
cdr3_nt: TGTGCCACCAGCAGAGACCAGGTCACCGGGGAGCTGTTTTTT

clone_size: .
j_call: TRBJ2-1
v_call: TRBV7-3
d_call: TRBD2
cdr3_aa: CASSLQAGLASYNEQFF
cdr3_nt: TGTGCCAGCAGCTTACAGGCTGGACTAGCGAGCTACAATGAGCAGTTCTTC

clone_size: .
j_call: TRBJ2-6
v_call: TRBV27
d_call: .
cdr3_aa: CASSLRAVQPPVLTF
cdr3_nt: TGTGCCAGCAGTTTGAGGGCGGTTCAACCCCCCGTCCTGACTTTC

clone_size: .
j_call: TRBJ2-7
v_call: TRBV7-2
d_call: .
cdr3_aa: CASSYVRDTYEQYF
cdr3_nt: TGTGCCAGCAGCTACGTGCGGGACACCTACGAGCAGTACTTC

clone_size: few
j_call: TRBJ2-3
v_call: TRBV6-5
d_call: TRBD2
cdr3_aa: CASRSPSGNSDTQYF
cdr3_nt: TGTGCCAGCAGGTCGCCTAGCGGGAATTCGGATACGCAGTATTTT

clone_size: few
j_call: TRBJ2-5
v_call: TRBV6-6
d_call: .
cdr3_aa: CASSYSPWETQYF
cdr3_nt: TGTGCCAGCAGTTACTCTCCTTGGGAGACCCAGTACTTC

clone_size: few
j_call: TRBJ2-1
v_call: TRBV7-2
d_call: TRBD2
cdr3_aa: CASSPTSGSYNEQFF
cdr3_nt: TGTGCCAGCAGCCCTACTAGCGGGTCTTACAATGAGCAGTTCTTC

clone_size: .
j_call: TRBJ2-1
v_call: TRBV15
d_call: TRBD2
cdr3_aa: CATSRRLARWAHNEQFF
cdr3_nt: TGTGCCACCAGCAGGCGACTAGCGAGGTGGGCCCACAATGAGCAGTTCTTC

clone_size: .
j_call: TRBJ2-7
v_call: TRBV19
d_call: .
cdr3_aa: CASSKGLNPPPDEQYF
cdr3_nt: TGTGCCAGTAGTAAAGGACTAAATCCTCCACCTGACGAGCAGTACTTC